This T cell receptor (beta chain) was recovered during a study of T cells in Graves' hyperthyroidism and ophthalmopathy. This clonotype was seen ten or more times. The V and J ends lost 2 bases and 6 bases, in that order; junction bases with no gene match: 2. This CDR3 comprises 14 residues. Researchers took RNA transcripts and amplified the TCR beta CDR3 regions from them. Primed by the HTBI set, a first-round RT-PCR was run on the TCR CDR3. TCRdb analysed the multiplex PCR reads with MiXCR anew, one entry per CDR3 protein. Of around 340,000 distinct CDR3 sequences listed, about a sixth were seen once; the top ten hold 30% to 35%. Orbital computed tomography, thyroid ultrasound, serum thyroxine and TRAb, and clinical symptoms together informed the diagnoses.

The sequenced material came from blood. This TCR was recovered from a woman aged 30 to 39 with Graves' hyperthyroidism that later progressed to Graves' ophthalmopathy. J is TRBJ2-1 and V is TRBV12-3 or TRBV12-4; TRBD1 matches 9 bases. CDR3 region: CASSLWDRANEQFF. The CDR3 DNA sequence: TGTGCCAGCAGTTTATGGGACAGGGCCAATGAGCAGTTCTTC.